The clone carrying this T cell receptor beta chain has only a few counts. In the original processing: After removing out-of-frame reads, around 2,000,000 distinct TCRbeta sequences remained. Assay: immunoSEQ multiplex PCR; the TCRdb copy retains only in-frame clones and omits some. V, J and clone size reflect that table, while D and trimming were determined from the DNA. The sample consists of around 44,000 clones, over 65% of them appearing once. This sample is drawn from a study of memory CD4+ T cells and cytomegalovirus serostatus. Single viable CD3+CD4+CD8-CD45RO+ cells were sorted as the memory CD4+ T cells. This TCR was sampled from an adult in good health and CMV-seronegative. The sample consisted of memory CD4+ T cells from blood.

The CDR3, as DNA: TGTGCCAGTAGTGGGGGACAGGACGGGAGTGGGGCTTTCTTT. Its protein is CASSGGQDGSGAFF. The chain carries TRBV19 and TRBJ1-1; 8 bases are shared with TRBD1. The V and J ends lost 5 bases and 11 bases, in that order; junction bases with no gene match: 13. The CDR3 has 14 residues. Germline V gene sequence: CDR1 LNHDA, CDR2 SQIVND (reference sequence).